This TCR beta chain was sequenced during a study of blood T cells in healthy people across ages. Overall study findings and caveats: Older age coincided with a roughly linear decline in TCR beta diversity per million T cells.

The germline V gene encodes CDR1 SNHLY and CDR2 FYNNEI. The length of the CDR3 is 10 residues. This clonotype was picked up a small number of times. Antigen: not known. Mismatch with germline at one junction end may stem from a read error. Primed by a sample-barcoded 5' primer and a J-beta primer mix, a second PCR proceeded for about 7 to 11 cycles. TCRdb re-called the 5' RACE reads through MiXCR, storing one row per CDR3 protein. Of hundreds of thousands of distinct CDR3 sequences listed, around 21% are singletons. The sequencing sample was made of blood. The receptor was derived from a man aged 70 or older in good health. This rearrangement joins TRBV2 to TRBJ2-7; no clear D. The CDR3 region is CACSEAEQYF. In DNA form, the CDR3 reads TGTGCCTGCAGTGAGGCCGAGCAGTACTTC.